This TCR beta chain came from a study of blood T cell repertoires in COVID-19. As originally analysed: Counts of nucleated cells, estimated from reference gene primer amplification, were obtained. Clones were sequenced by immunoSEQ multiplex PCR, and TCRdb holds only the in-frame ones, with some missing. That table is the source of V, J and clone size, and D and trimming were worked out from the DNA. The data hold over 200,000 clones, with 81% observed a single time. Germline CDR1 reads LNHDA; CDR2 reads SQIVND (reference sequence). The CDR3 runs 14 residues. Trimming stripped 2 bases from V and 8 bases from J, with 15 bases between.

This chain joins TRBV19 and TRBJ1-2; D perhaps matches TRBD1 (5 bases). Sequenced sample: peripheral blood. This clonotype was sampled from an elderly woman with acute or convalescent COVID-19. The CDR3 bases are TGTGCCAGTAGTATATCCCATCGCCAGGGAGGCTACACCTTC. Residues: CASSISHRQGGYTF.